The present TCR beta chain was sequenced within a study of T-cell memory formation after mild COVID-19. Germline-derived CDR1 and CDR2 are SQVTM and ANQGSEA. The length of the CDR3 is 12 residues. Trimming shortened V by 0 bases and J by 0 bases, and 0 bases separated the two germline ends. Each CDR3 protein gets one entry after TCRdb re-called the 5' RACE reads with MiXCR. The repertoire holds around 320,000 distinct CDR3 sequences, with approximately 27% as singletons. This clonotype was sampled from an adult woman who had mild COVID-19 (a few samples of this study predate the infection). Cell type and time point are not known. The genes are TRBV29-1 and TRBJ2-1; no firm D call. The sequenced sample consisted of PBMCs or a T cell subset sorted from them (not recorded which). CDR3 region: CSVEDSYNEQFF. CDR3 in DNA: TGCAGCGTTGAAGACTCCTACAATGAGCAGTTCTTC.